The TCR beta chain described here comes from a study of early T cells in non-severe SARS-CoV-2 infection. About the research overall: Sequencing of bulk RNA from unsorted whole blood was done, without chain pairing.

This clonotype was observed many times. The antigen remains unidentified. CDR3 length: 14 residues. Germline CDR1 reads LGHNA; CDR2 reads YNFKEQ. With 4 bases removed from V and 11 bases from J, the gap between germline ends came to 18 bases. Points from the study as a whole: The VDJdb matching leaned toward anti-spike CD8 responses and overlooked private and CD4 specificities.

MiXCR was run by TCRdb on the 5' RACE reads, yielding one entry per CDR3 protein. The sample holds approximately 35,000 distinct CDR3 sequences, about 7% seen once. This receptor was identified in an adult who was a healthcare worker with PCR-confirmed SARS-CoV-2 infection or an uninfected control (not recorded which). Material for sequencing was whole blood. The rearrangement joins TRBV4-2 to TRBJ1-5; no clear D gene. CDR3 protein: CASSPTTTAGSQHF. In DNA form, the CDR3 reads TGTGCCAGCAGCCCCACAACTACAGCTGGGTCCCAGCATTTT.